This T cell receptor beta chain was recorded in a study of T cell changes during pregnancy in multiple sclerosis. Repertoires were generated with immunoSEQ multiplex PCR, while TCRdb's copy carries only in-frame clones and drops some. Among approximately 30,000 clones listed, 90% were seen once. The origin of this receptor is a female donor with multiple sclerosis, enrolled in a pregnancy study. Here the sequenced sample was CD8+ T cells from peripheral blood mononuclear cells, taken in the first trimester of pregnancy.

The CDR3 region has the DNA TGCGCCAGCACCACCGTAGGGACTAGCGGGAGGAAGACAGATACGCAGTATTTT. Translated: CASTTVGTSGRKTDTQYF. The chain combines TRBV23-1 with TRBJ2-3, with TRBD2 identical over 15 bases. TRBV23-1 belongs to the ORF category, with a function that is uncertain. V trimming: 7 bases; J trimming: 3 bases; junction bases outside the gene matches: 11. The CDR3 runs 18 residues.